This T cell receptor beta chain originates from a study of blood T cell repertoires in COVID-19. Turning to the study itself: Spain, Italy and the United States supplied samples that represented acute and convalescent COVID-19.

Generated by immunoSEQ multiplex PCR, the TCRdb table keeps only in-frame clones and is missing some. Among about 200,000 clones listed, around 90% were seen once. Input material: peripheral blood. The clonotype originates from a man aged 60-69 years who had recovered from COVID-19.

CDR3 DNA sequence: TGTGCCAGGGAGCAGCTTATGGGGCAGCGTAAAGCCTACGAGCAGTACTTC. This translates into CAREQLMGQRKAYEQYF. V is TRBV7-4 and J is TRBJ2-7; possibly TRBD1 for D (5 bases). Between the trimmed V and J ends, which lost 9 bases and 2 bases, there was a span of 26 bases. The CDR3 is 17 residues long. The germline gives CDR1 SGHVT, CDR2 SQSDAQ.